One sample yielded the 26 T cell receptor beta chains listed below, sequenced in a study of blood T cell repertoires in COVID-19. Clones were sequenced by immunoSEQ multiplex PCR, and TCRdb holds only the in-frame ones, with some missing. Here the sample spans some 130,000 clones, around 80% being singletons. The sequenced sample was peripheral blood. Receptor source: a human donor in a cohort sampled during active COVID-19.

This clone was picked up a small number of times. The rearrangement links TRBV9 to TRBJ1-5, with TRBD1 as a possible D gene (5 bases). The CDR3 runs 15 residues. Trimming took off 4 bases at V and 4 bases at J, with 15 bases between the two ends. The germline V gene has CDR1 SGDLS and CDR2 YYNGEE. Here the CDR3 DNA reads TGTGCCAGCAGCCCCCGGGGGGTAGGGAATCAGCCCCAGCATTTT. The encoded protein is CASSPRGVGNQPQHF.

V usage is TRBV19 and J usage is TRBJ1-4, with D uncertain. This CDR3 is 13 amino acids long. CDR1 and CDR2 (germline): LNHDA, SQIVND (reference sequence). V was pared by 4 bases and J by 7 bases, with 10 bases between. This CDR3 is CASSTGTGEKLFF. As DNA, the CDR3 is TGTGCCAGTAGTACCGGTACGGGTGAAAAACTGTTTTTT.

This sequence joins TRBV7-9 and TRBJ2-7, with 9 bases lining up with TRBD1. This CDR3 has 14 amino acids. Germline V gene data show CDR1 as SEHNR and CDR2 as FQNEAQ (reference sequence). J gave up 7 bases and V 5 bases, and 9 bases lay outside the gene matches. The CDR3 DNA is TGTGCCAGCAGCCCCGGGACAGGGTCGAAAGAGCAGTACTTC. As protein: CASSPGTGSKEQYF.

The chain has TRBV7-6 and TRBJ2-1; weak D call: TRBD1 (6 bases). There are 16 residues in the CDR3. The germline V and J ends were trimmed by 4 bases and 7 bases, with 20 bases remaining between them. From germline, CDR1 is SGHVS and CDR2 FNYEAQ. The CDR3, as DNA: TGTGCCAGCAGCTCCCGTCGGGACAAGCGAGAAAATGAGCAGTTCTTC. This codes for CASSSRRDKRENEQFF.

The rearrangement uses TRBV6-6 and TRBJ2-2; TRBD1 matches at 8 bases. This CDR3 spans 14 amino acids. J lost 3 bases, V lost 7 bases, and 4 bases had no gene match. The germline gives CDR1 MNHNY, CDR2 SVGAGI (reference sequence). CDR3 DNA: TGTGCCAGCACTGGGGGACAGGACACCGGGGAGCTGTTTTTT. Residues: CASTGGQDTGELFF.

The chain links TRBV5-1 to TRBJ1-1; 9 bases line up with TRBD1. V lost 5 bases to trimming and J lost 3 bases; unmatched junction nucleotides: 8. Germline assignment: CDR1 SGHRS and CDR2 YFSETQ. The CDR3 runs 15 residues. This chain's CDR3 is CASRSDRGLDTEAFF. DNA for the CDR3: TGCGCCAGCAGGTCGGACAGGGGTTTGGACACTGAAGCTTTCTTT.

This clone was detected only once. This CDR3 is CASSSVGQGGDEQYF. In nucleotides, the CDR3 is TGTGCCAGCAGTAGTGTGGGACAGGGGGGTGACGAGCAGTACTTC. The chain is built from TRBV6-6 and TRBJ2-7, with 11 bases fitting TRBD1. V shed 5 bases, J shed 5 bases, and the junction held 8 bases outside the gene matches. This CDR3 spans 15 amino acids. CDR1 is MNHNY and CDR2 is SVGAGI in the germline V gene (reference sequence).

The genes are TRBV7-8 and TRBJ2-5, with D possibly being TRBD2 (5 bases). V was cut by 2 bases and J by 2 bases, with 12 bases left in between. The germline V gene has CDR1 SGHVS and CDR2 FQNEAQ. The CDR3 runs to 15 residues. CDR3 sequence: CASSLWPGLQETQYF. DNA for the CDR3: TGTGCCAGCAGCTTATGGCCGGGGTTACAAGAGACCCAGTACTTC.

The chain has TRBV6-2 or TRBV6-3 and TRBJ2-5; TRBD1 aligns across 11 bases. This CDR3 region has 15 residues. The V gene's germline CDR1 is MNHEY and CDR2 SVGEGT. Trimming removed 6 bases from V and 4 bases from J; junction bases left unmatched: 7. Written as DNA, the CDR3 is TGTGCCAGCAGCCTGCCGGACAGGGGGCGAGAGACCCAGTACTTC. Encoded protein: CASSLPDRGRETQYF.

The chain employs TRBV10-3 and TRBJ2-7; D perhaps matches TRBD1 (6 bases). This CDR3 is 11 amino acids long. The V gene lost 7 bases and the J gene lost 6 bases, with 10 bases spanning the gap. Germline CDR1 and CDR2: ENHRY and SYGVKD. CDR3 region: CAITARGEQYF. The CDR3 DNA follows: TGTGCCATCACAGCCAGGGGCGAGCAGTACTTC.

This clone came up once. This chain uses TRBV5-5 with TRBJ1-5, with D unclear. CDR1 and CDR2 from the germline V gene are SGHKS and YYEKEE (reference sequence). The CDR3 contains 15 residues. The V end was cut by 3 bases, the J end by 0 bases, with 10 bases between. The CDR3 loop reads CASSSGPYSNQPQHF. The CDR3 nucleotides read TGTGCCAGCAGCTCTGGCCCGTATAGCAATCAGCCCCAGCATTTT.

This clone was detected only once. The chain employs TRBV28 and TRBJ2-7, with 9 bases lining up with TRBD1. J lost 0 bases, V lost 5 bases, and 5 bases had no gene match. Germline lookup yields CDR1 MDHEN and CDR2 SYDVKM. This CDR3 has 15 residues. The CDR3 protein is CASSAGTGSSYEQYF. The CDR3 bases are TGTGCCAGCAGTGCCGGGACAGGGAGCTCCTACGAGCAGTACTTC.

V is TRBV5-8 and J is TRBJ2-7, with TRBD1 as a possible D gene (5 bases). Trimming pared 0 bases from V and 3 bases from J, leaving 13 bases between. In germline, CDR1 is SGHTS, CDR2 YDEGEE. The CDR3 length is 15 residues. The CDR3 coding sequence is TGTGCCAGCAGCTTGGCGGACAACGTGGGCTACGAGCAGTACTTC. This encodes CASSLADNVGYEQYF.

The J gene is TRBJ2-1, the V gene TRBV19; 8 nucleotides align to TRBD1. Germline lookup yields CDR1 LNHDA and CDR2 SQIVND (reference sequence). This CDR3 comprises 14 residues. V was clipped by 1 base and J by 9 bases; unmatched bases: 5. CDR3 DNA sequence: TGTGCCAGTAGTATAGGCAGGGGGCGGGGTGAGCAGTTCTTC. Translating gives CASSIGRGRGEQFF.

The genes are TRBV7-9 and TRBJ2-7; possible D gene TRBD1, 5 bases. This CDR3 spans 13 amino acids. The germline CDR1 and CDR2 sequences are SEHNR and FQNEAQ (reference sequence). V was trimmed by 7 bases and J by 5 bases, leaving 15 bases between them. The CDR3 DNA reads TGTGCCAGCAATTCCGACAGAACCAACGAGCAGTACTTC. The encoded protein is CASNSDRTNEQYF.

This clone showed up just a few times. The chain combines TRBV6-5 with TRBJ1-5; 7 positions agree with TRBD1. The CDR3 sequence is 15 residues long. The germline V gene encodes CDR1 MNHEY and CDR2 SVGAGI. The junction had 8 bases not matched to a gene; V was cut back by 6 bases and J by 3 bases. The CDR3: CASSRQGPFNQPQHF. The CDR3 DNA is TGTGCCAGCAGCCGACAGGGACCATTCAATCAGCCCCAGCATTTT.

The rearrangement uses TRBV7-3 and TRBJ2-2; TRBD1 agrees at 7 bases. The trim removed 2 bases at V and 8 bases at J, leaving 2 bases unmatched. Germline-derived CDR1 and CDR2 are SGHTA and FQGTGA. CDR3 length: 13 amino acids. The CDR3: CASSLQGVGELFF. The CDR3 coding sequence is TGTGCCAGCAGCTTACAGGGGGTTGGGGAGCTGTTTTTT.

In DNA form, the CDR3 reads TGTGCCAGCAGCTTTGGGGACTATGAAAAACTGTTTTTT. Amino acid sequence: CASSFGDYEKLFF. The chain is built from TRBV7-9 and TRBJ1-4; D is perhaps TRBD1 (5 bases). The CDR3 runs 13 residues. The V and J ends lost 3 bases and 6 bases respectively, with 8 bases between them. The germline V gene has CDR1 SEHNR and CDR2 FQNEAQ (reference sequence).

This clone was observed at least ten times. V usage is TRBV2 and J usage is TRBJ2-3, with 7 bases lining up with TRBD1. The CDR3 has 15 residues. CDR1 and CDR2 (germline): SNHLY, FYNNEI. The ends lost 6 bases at V and 2 bases at J; junction bases unmatched: 8. Here the CDR3 DNA reads TGTGCCAGCAGCTACCTAGACAGGGCCACAGATACGCAGTATTTT. Protein product: CASSYLDRATDTQYF.

This clone turned up a few times. The chain uses TRBV6-4 and TRBJ2-3; 10 bases align to TRBD2. V lost 5 bases, J lost 4 bases, and 9 bases stayed unmatched. Germline values: CDR1 MRHNA, CDR2 SNTAGT. The CDR3 totals 16 residues. The CDR3, as DNA: TGTGCCAGCAGTTTCCAAGCGGGGGGGACGTCAGATACGCAGTATTTT. Encoded protein: CASSFQAGGTSDTQYF.

This clone appeared once. The chain has TRBV10-3 and TRBJ2-2; a weak D match, TRBD1 (6 bases). Trimming shortened V by 2 bases and J by 4 bases, and 11 bases separated the two germline ends. The germline V gene encodes CDR1 ENHRY and CDR2 SYGVKD. The CDR3 loop spans 15 amino acids. Here the CDR3 reads CAISEGRGSTGELFF. The CDR3 DNA follows: TGTGCCATCAGTGAGGGCAGGGGAAGCACCGGGGAGCTGTTTTTT.

The chain is built from TRBV5-1 and TRBJ2-7; 7 nucleotides line up with TRBD1. The CDR3 has 14 amino acids. Germline CDR1 and CDR2: SGHRS and YFSETQ. Unmatched junction bases numbered 4, after V lost 4 bases and J lost 0 bases. The CDR3 reads CASSTGTVSYEQYF. The CDR3 nucleotides read TGCGCCAGCAGCACCGGGACAGTCTCCTACGAGCAGTACTTC.

The chain has TRBV6-5 and TRBJ1-1; a weak D match, TRBD1 (6 bases). CDR3 length: 13 amino acids. Deletions cut 6 bases from V and 1 base from J, with 9 bases between. Looked up from germline, CDR1 is MNHEY and CDR2 is SVGAGI. The DNA of the CDR3 is TGTGCCAGCAGGGACAGCGGGAACACTGAAGCTTTCTTT. Its translation: CASRDSGNTEAFF.

CDR3 DNA: TGTGCCAGCAGCTCTACCCAGGGATCGCCGTACTATGGCTACACCTTC. The encoded protein is CASSSTQGSPYYGYTF. The rearrangement uses TRBV7-9 and TRBJ1-2; D is perhaps TRBD1 (5 bases). The V and J ends lost 4 bases and 3 bases respectively, with 18 bases between them. CDR1 and CDR2 (germline): SEHNR, FQNEAQ (reference sequence). The CDR3 sequence is 16 residues long.

The chain combines TRBV11-2 with TRBJ1-1; TRBD1 aligns across 10 bases. Germline CDR1 SGHAT, CDR2 FQNNGV. The J segment lost 6 bases and the V segment lost 5 bases, leaving 6 bases of the junction unmatched. The CDR3 extends over 14 amino acids. The CDR3 loop reads CASSRDRGRPEAFF. In nucleotides, the CDR3 is TGTGCCAGCAGCCGCGACAGGGGGCGACCTGAAGCTTTCTTT.

This chain uses TRBV27 with TRBJ1-1; D is uncertain. Germline V gene lookup returns CDR1 MNHEY and CDR2 SMNVEV (reference sequence). CDR3 length equals 14 residues. Between the trimmed V and J ends, which lost 3 bases and 2 bases, there was a span of 10 bases. The DNA for the CDR3 is TGTGCCAGCAGTTTCCTAGGACTTAACACTGAAGCTTTCTTT. Its protein is CASSFLGLNTEAFF.